This TCR beta chain is drawn from a study of human T cells and chemical hapten exposure. Background on the study: Small discrepancies in pooled library volume mainly accounted for the varying TCR yields per sample.

A single record per CDR3 protein comes from TCRdb applying MiXCR to the RACE reads. The sample has tens of thousands of distinct CDR3 sequences; roughly a tenth are singletons. CDR3 length: 17 residues. Per germline, CDR1 MNHNS and CDR2 SASEGT. The trim removed 7 bases at V and 0 bases at J, leaving 7 bases unmatched. Sample time point: pre-sensitization, week 0. The treatment denotes: therapeutic diphenylcyclopropenone sensitization with weekly scalp DPC. This clonotype was seen repeatedly, ten times or more. The receptor's source is a man aged 40-55 years with alopecia areata. Some clones in this sample may be carry-over from other donors' samples. Sequences were derived from whole blood, sampled in connection with sensitization to the hapten diphenylcyclopropenone (DPC). The chain carries TRBV6-1 and TRBJ2-2, with 11 bases identical to TRBD2. The DNA for the CDR3 is TGTGCCAGCATCGAACTAGCGGGAGCGTCGAACACCGGGGAGCTGTTTTTT. This codes for CASIELAGASNTGELFF.